This T cell receptor beta chain emerged from a study of blood T cell repertoires in COVID-19 (dated by TCRdb to the early 2020s). Describing the broader study: Samples from collaborators originated in the United States, Italy and Spain and spanned both the acute and convalescent phases of COVID-19. The prospective study material was composed of cDNA or gDNA derived from T cells, B-cell-depleted T cells, or PBMCs. Subjects who had been exposed to COVID-19, were actively infected with it, or had recovered from it provided the deeply sampled blood TCRbeta repertoires that made up the dataset. The repertoires were released in a freely available public database intended as a resource for research on the immune response to SARS-CoV-2. The samples were drawn from two sources: the first 160 participants of the ongoing ImmuneRACE study, and 1,000 to 1,500 subjects contributed by 6 global collaborators. Sample metadata almost always included a de-identified subject ID, COVID-19 status, age in years and sex. HLA class I and class II types, where available, came from metadata supplied by the sample provider rather than from assay-based typing.

Turning to this clone: Its binding antigen is unknown. Base qualities are not recorded, but no much larger clone differs from it by a single base.

Relative to germline, V is missing 0 bases and J is missing 5 bases, with 8 bases of the junction outside any gene match. From its cysteine to its phenylalanine, the CDR3 spans 17 amino acids. The sequence is cut down to CDR3 DNA, 51 bases in frame from base 1. The germline V gene specifies SGHRS as CDR1 and YFSETQ as CDR2. What the work shows at the level of the full study, not this receptor alone: Clinical and demographic metadata were provided uncurated, with the amount varying by source and participant.

TCRbeta CDR3 regions were amplified from genomic DNA by means of the immunoSEQ Assay, a bias-controlled multiplex PCR. For the original study's pipeline: Within the assay, amplification of reference gene primers was used to estimate how many nucleated cells each sample contained. Sequence reads were collapsed and filtered to measure the absolute abundance of every unique TCRbeta CDR3 rearrangement. For each sample, productive Simpson clonality was calculated as the square root of Simpson's diversity index across productive rearrangements. The table comes from immuneACCESS by way of TCRdb, which keeps in-frame sequences with V and J called. Part of the clones is missing from these tables; in studies checked, under half for an unresolved V gene and the rest for unknown reasons. D and trimming were read from the DNA, whereas the V and J calls and clone size are those reported in that table. A total of about 140,000 clones appear in this sample, approximately 80% of them only once. Clones ranked in the top ten supply approximately 3.5% of the sample.

Samples from volunteer blood donors who had recovered from COVID-19 were contributed by a second Seattle source. Collaborating institutions collected whole blood in K2EDTA tubes following their own protocols. For TCRbeta analysis, collaborator samples were shipped as frozen whole blood, as isolated PBMCs, or as DNA extracted from either sample type. The source material was peripheral blood. The source is a man aged 65 to 79 who had recovered from COVID-19. The chain joins TRBV5-1 to TRBJ2-2; 9 nucleotides in the junction match TRBD2. The CDR3 in this case is CASSLAAGGGDTGELFF. The DNA sequence is as follows: TGCGCCAGCAGCTTGGCCGCGGGAGGGGGAGATACCGGGGAGCTGTTTTTT.